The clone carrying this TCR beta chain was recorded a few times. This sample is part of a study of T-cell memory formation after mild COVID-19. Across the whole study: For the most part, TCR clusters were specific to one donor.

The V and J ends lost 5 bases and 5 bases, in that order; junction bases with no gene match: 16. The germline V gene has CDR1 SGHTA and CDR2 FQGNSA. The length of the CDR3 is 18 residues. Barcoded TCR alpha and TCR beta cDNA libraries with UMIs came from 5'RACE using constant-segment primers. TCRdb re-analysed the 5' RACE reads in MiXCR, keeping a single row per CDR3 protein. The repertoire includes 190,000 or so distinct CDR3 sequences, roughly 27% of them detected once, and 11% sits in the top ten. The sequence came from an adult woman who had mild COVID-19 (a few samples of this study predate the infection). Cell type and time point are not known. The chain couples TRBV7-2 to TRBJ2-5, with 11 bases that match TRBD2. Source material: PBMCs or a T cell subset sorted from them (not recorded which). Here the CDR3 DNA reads TGTGCCAGCAGCCTCTTGTGGATAGCGGGGGGGCTTGGCGAGACCCAGTACTTC. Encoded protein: CASSLLWIAGGLGETQYF.